A selection of T cell receptor beta chains follows, all from one sample in a study of CD8+CD57+ T cells in acquired aplastic anemia. TCRdb reprocessed the reads with MiXCR, giving one entry per CDR3 protein. The sample contains under 200,000 distinct CDR3 sequences, roughly 45% of which appear only once. Specimen: sorted CD4+, CD8+, or CD8+CD57+ T cells (not recorded which) from PBMCs. The receptors originated from a human donor in good health. CDR3s include the opening cysteine and the closing phenylalanine or tryptophan. The order of the fields is CDR3 protein, D gene, J gene, CDR3 length, V gene. D genes are given only for firm matches.

CDR3: CASRTRGQGYTGELFF
D: TRBD1
J: TRBJ2-2
length: 16
V: TRBV5-1

CDR3: CASSGLAGPHEQFF
D: TRBD2
J: TRBJ2-1
length: 14
V: TRBV28

CDR3: CASSDTGRYYGYTF
D: .
J: TRBJ1-2
length: 14
V: TRBV25-1

CDR3: CASSSRGDITGELFF
D: .
J: TRBJ2-2
length: 15
V: TRBV19

CDR3: CASSAGTGALFTEAFF
D: TRBD1
J: TRBJ1-1
length: 16
V: TRBV11-1

CDR3: CASSPSGGNTIYF
D: .
J: TRBJ1-3
length: 13
V: TRBV3-1

CDR3: CSGGATPTQYF
D: .
J: TRBJ2-3
length: 11
V: TRBV29-1

CDR3: CSGGQGNPETQYF
D: TRBD1
J: TRBJ2-5
length: 13
V: TRBV29-1

CDR3: CASSLAVGETQYF
D: .
J: TRBJ2-5
length: 13
V: TRBV7-2

CDR3: CASAQGTGLVLGQPQHF
D: TRBD1
J: TRBJ1-5
length: 17
V: TRBV10-2

CDR3: CASSLGGFNSPLHF
D: .
J: TRBJ1-6
length: 14
V: TRBV27

CDR3: CASSIGRASTDTQYF
D: .
J: TRBJ2-3
length: 15
V: TRBV19

CDR3: CASSRGVRNEQYF
D: TRBD2
J: TRBJ2-7
length: 13
V: TRBV12-3/TRBV12-4

CDR3: CASSQVPGQGSTDTQYF
D: TRBD1
J: TRBJ2-3
length: 17
V: TRBV4-2

CDR3: CASSTWTSGSLSYEQYF
D: TRBD2
J: TRBJ2-7
length: 17
V: TRBV19

CDR3: CASSQSPEGWQPQHF
D: .
J: TRBJ1-5
length: 15
V: TRBV4-2

CDR3: CASSLGFGQGVETQYF
D: TRBD1
J: TRBJ2-5
length: 16
V: TRBV7-6

CDR3: CASSTPGTRRELFF
D: TRBD2
J: TRBJ2-2
length: 14
V: TRBV28

CDR3: CSVEEGTSRRTDTQYF
D: TRBD2
J: TRBJ2-3
length: 16
V: TRBV29-1

CDR3: CASSYQDRNYGYTF
D: .
J: TRBJ1-2
length: 14
V: TRBV6-5

CDR3: CARRRSSDVTQYF
D: .
J: TRBJ2-5
length: 13
V: TRBV2

CDR3: CSASRREQFF
D: .
J: TRBJ2-1
length: 10
V: TRBV20-1

CDR3: CASSQEGPYGQYF
D: .
J: TRBJ2-3
length: 13
V: TRBV4-1

CDR3: CASSSTGQANTEAFF
D: TRBD1
J: TRBJ1-1
length: 15
V: TRBV7-2

CDR3: CAWSLTGSGGNTIYF
D: .
J: TRBJ1-3
length: 15
V: TRBV30

CDR3: CSARPPGTPSYEQYF
D: .
J: TRBJ2-7
length: 15
V: TRBV20-1

CDR3: CASMSGDRGYEQYF
D: TRBD1
J: TRBJ2-7
length: 14
V: TRBV19

CDR3: CASSAQGQGKGMNTEAFF
D: .
J: TRBJ1-1
length: 18
V: TRBV25-1

CDR3: CATGARDRGRGAFF
D: TRBD1
J: TRBJ1-1
length: 14
V: TRBV15

CDR3: CSAESRGDGYEQYF
D: TRBD2
J: TRBJ2-7
length: 14
V: TRBV20-1

CDR3: CSVVGKGTVLYNEQFF
D: .
J: TRBJ2-1
length: 16
V: TRBV29-1

CDR3: CASSARGQLYNEQFF
D: .
J: TRBJ2-1
length: 15
V: TRBV2

CDR3: CASSEGGHSPLHF
D: .
J: TRBJ1-6
length: 13
V: TRBV10-1

CDR3: CASSPPGQHKQETQYF
D: .
J: TRBJ2-5
length: 16
V: TRBV7-2

CDR3: CASSGVEGNQPQHF
D: .
J: TRBJ1-5
length: 14
V: TRBV25-1

CDR3: CASHSWAETEAFF
D: .
J: TRBJ1-1
length: 13
V: TRBV2

CDR3: CASSFRSSYEQYF
D: .
J: TRBJ2-7
length: 13
V: TRBV7-2

CDR3: CASSELGQGAGNTIYF
D: TRBD1
J: TRBJ1-3
length: 16
V: TRBV6-1

CDR3: CASSQTTGAYNEQFF
D: .
J: TRBJ2-1
length: 15
V: TRBV7-2

CDR3: CAISGGNTIYF
D: .
J: TRBJ1-3
length: 11
V: TRBV10-3

CDR3: CASSPTRDREIPLHF
D: TRBD1
J: TRBJ1-6
length: 15
V: TRBV5-4

CDR3: CASTADTGQGLETQYF
D: TRBD1
J: TRBJ2-5
length: 16
V: TRBV7-6

CDR3: CSVSREYQPQHF
D: .
J: TRBJ1-5
length: 12
V: TRBV29-1

CDR3: CASSLTEGDTEAFF
D: .
J: TRBJ1-1
length: 14
V: TRBV7-3

CDR3: CASSSGTGYQETQYF
D: TRBD1
J: TRBJ2-5
length: 15
V: TRBV5-5

CDR3: CASSSGGSHSYEQYF
D: .
J: TRBJ2-7
length: 15
V: TRBV5-5

CDR3: CASRTRRTDTQYF
D: .
J: TRBJ2-3
length: 13
V: TRBV2

CDR3: CAISAISWNTEAFF
D: .
J: TRBJ1-1
length: 14
V: TRBV10-3

CDR3: CASSLLGAQGDTEAFF
D: .
J: TRBJ1-1
length: 16
V: TRBV11-1

CDR3: CASSYSQNTEAFF
D: .
J: TRBJ1-1
length: 13
V: TRBV4-3

CDR3: CASSLNSYTEAFF
D: .
J: TRBJ1-1
length: 13
V: TRBV5-4

CDR3: CASSLWDRDYNEQFF
D: TRBD1
J: TRBJ2-1
length: 15
V: TRBV5-6

CDR3: CASSPAGDGLYGYTF
D: .
J: TRBJ1-2
length: 15
V: TRBV19

CDR3: CASSRGDRSGANVLTF
D: .
J: TRBJ2-6
length: 16
V: TRBV5-6

CDR3: CASSEGVFSGGAYEQYF
D: TRBD2
J: TRBJ2-7
length: 17
V: TRBV6-1

CDR3: CASHSRETGLTYGYTF
D: .
J: TRBJ1-2
length: 16
V: TRBV7-2

CDR3: CAYRQGAYEQYF
D: TRBD1
J: TRBJ2-7
length: 12
V: TRBV30

CDR3: CASSLGTEGNTIYF
D: TRBD1
J: TRBJ1-3
length: 14
V: TRBV7-9